The clone carrying this TCR beta chain was picked up one time. Its antigen is not identified. Sequencing was performed with immunoSEQ multiplex PCR; in TCRdb, only in-frame clones are kept and a portion is missing. Here the sample spans about 21,000 clones, approximately 71% being singletons. The entry originates in a study of PD-1 blockade in classical Hodgkin lymphoma. Study background: Nivolumab was administered to patients intravenously at 3 mg/kg every 2 weeks.

CDR1 and CDR2 (germline): MNHEY, SMNVEV (reference sequence). The ends lost 6 bases at V and 6 bases at J; junction bases unmatched: 9. This CDR3 region has 14 residues. Each and every patient relapsed after autologous stem cell transplantation, and patients got differing brentuximab vedotin exposure. Study outcomes and limitations: Those achieving complete response showed baseline diversity like newly diagnosed patients. Exclusion applied to patients who initiated nivolumab less than 1 year following ASCT.

Sequenced here: peripheral blood mononuclear cells (PBMCs), sampled at baseline. The source is a human donor with classical Hodgkin lymphoma. The rearrangement uses TRBV27 and TRBJ2-5; TRBD1 matches 8 bases. The CDR3 sequence: CASSPAGGIKTQYF. The CDR3 nucleotides are TGTGCCAGCAGCCCGGCAGGGGGCATCAAGACCCAGTACTTC.